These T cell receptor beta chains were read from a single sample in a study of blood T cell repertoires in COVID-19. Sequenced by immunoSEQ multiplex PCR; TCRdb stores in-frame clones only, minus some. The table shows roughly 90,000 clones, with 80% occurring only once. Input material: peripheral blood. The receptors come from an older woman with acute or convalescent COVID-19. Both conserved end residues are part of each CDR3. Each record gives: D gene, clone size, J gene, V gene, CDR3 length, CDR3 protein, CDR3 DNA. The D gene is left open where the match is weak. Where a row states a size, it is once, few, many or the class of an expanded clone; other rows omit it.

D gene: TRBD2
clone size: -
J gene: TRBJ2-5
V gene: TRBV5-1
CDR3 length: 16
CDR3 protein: CASSEGLAGGRGTQYF
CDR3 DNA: TGCGCCAGCAGCGAAGGGCTAGCGGGAGGCCGGGGGACCCAGTACTTC

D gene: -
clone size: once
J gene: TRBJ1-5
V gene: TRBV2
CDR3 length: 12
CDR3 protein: CASRGGEQPQHF
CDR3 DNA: TGTGCCAGCAGGGGGGGGGAGCAGCCCCAGCATTTT

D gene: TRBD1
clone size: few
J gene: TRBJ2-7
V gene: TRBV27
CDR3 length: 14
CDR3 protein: CASSLVRGPYEQYF
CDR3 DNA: TGTGCCAGCAGTTTAGTGAGGGGGCCCTACGAGCAGTACTTC

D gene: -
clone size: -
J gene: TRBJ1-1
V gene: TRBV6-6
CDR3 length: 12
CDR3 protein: CASSETDREAFF
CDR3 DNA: TGTGCCAGCAGTGAGACCGACAGGGAAGCTTTCTTT

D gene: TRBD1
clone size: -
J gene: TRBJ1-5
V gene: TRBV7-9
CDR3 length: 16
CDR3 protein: CASSLAGQGRAQPQHF
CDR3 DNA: TGTGCCAGCAGCTTAGCAGGACAGGGGAGAGCTCAGCCCCAGCATTTT

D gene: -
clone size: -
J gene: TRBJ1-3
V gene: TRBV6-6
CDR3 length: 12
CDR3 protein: CASYRAGNTIYF
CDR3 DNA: TGTGCCAGCTACAGGGCTGGAAACACCATATATTTT

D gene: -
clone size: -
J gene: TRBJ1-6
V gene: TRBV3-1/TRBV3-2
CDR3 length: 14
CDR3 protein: CASRLQTAGSPLHF
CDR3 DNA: TGTGCCAGCAGACTACAGACAGCCGGTTCACCCCTCCACTTT

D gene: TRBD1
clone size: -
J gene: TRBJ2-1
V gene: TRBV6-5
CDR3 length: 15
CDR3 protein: CASSHRGSGYNEQFF
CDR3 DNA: TGTGCCAGCAGTCACAGGGGATCGGGATACAATGAGCAGTTCTTC

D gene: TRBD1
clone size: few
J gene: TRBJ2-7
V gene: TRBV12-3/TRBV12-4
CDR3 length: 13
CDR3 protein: CASMRQGTYEQYF
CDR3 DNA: TGTGCCAGCATGAGACAGGGGACCTACGAGCAGTACTTC

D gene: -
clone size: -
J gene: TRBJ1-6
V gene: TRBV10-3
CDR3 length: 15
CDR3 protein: CAISESNRGDSPLHF
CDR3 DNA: TGTGCCATCAGTGAGTCAAACCGAGGTGATTCACCCCTCCACTTT

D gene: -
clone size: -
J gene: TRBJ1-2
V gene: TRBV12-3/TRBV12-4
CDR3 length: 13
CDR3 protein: CASSTPSGYGYTF
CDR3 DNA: TGTGCCAGCAGTACTCCCTCGGGGTATGGCTACACCTTC

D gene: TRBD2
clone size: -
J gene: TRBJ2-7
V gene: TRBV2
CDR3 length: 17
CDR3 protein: CASRDGLAGGLSYEQYF
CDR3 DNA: TGTGCCAGCAGGGACGGACTAGCGGGAGGCCTCTCCTACGAGCAGTACTTC

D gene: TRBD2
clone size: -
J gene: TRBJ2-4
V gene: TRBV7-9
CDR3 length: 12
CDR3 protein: CASMGGSYIQYF
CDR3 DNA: TGTGCCAGCATGGGCGGGAGCTACATTCAGTACTTC

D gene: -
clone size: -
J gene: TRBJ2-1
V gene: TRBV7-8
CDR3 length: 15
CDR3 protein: CASSLVRGGYNEQFF
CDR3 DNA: TGTGCCAGCAGCTTAGTTAGGGGTGGATACAATGAGCAGTTCTTC

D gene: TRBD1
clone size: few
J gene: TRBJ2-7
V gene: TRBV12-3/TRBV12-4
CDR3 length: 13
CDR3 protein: CASSRTGSSEQYF
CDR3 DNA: TGTGCCAGCAGCCGGACAGGGTCGAGCGAGCAGTACTTC

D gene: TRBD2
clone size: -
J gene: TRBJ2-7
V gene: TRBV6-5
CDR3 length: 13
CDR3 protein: CASSHNGGTEQYF
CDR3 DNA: TGTGCCAGCAGCCATAACGGGGGGACTGAGCAGTACTTC

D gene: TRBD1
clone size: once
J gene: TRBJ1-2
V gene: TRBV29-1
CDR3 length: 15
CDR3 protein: CSVVPGQGGNYGYTF
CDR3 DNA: TGCAGCGTCGTTCCGGGACAGGGAGGAAACTATGGCTACACCTTC

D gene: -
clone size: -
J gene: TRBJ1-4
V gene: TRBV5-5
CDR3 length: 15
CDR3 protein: CASSLSAGVGEKLFF
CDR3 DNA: TGTGCCAGCAGCTTGTCAGCAGGGGTGGGAGAAAAACTGTTTTTT

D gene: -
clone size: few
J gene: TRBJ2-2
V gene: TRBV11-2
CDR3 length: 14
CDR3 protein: CASREQGHTGELFF
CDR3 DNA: TGTGCCAGCAGAGAGCAGGGGCACACCGGGGAGCTGTTTTTT

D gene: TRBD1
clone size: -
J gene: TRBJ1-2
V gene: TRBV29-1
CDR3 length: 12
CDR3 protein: CSVTDRVDGYTF
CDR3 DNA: TGCAGCGTTACGGACAGGGTTGATGGCTACACCTTC